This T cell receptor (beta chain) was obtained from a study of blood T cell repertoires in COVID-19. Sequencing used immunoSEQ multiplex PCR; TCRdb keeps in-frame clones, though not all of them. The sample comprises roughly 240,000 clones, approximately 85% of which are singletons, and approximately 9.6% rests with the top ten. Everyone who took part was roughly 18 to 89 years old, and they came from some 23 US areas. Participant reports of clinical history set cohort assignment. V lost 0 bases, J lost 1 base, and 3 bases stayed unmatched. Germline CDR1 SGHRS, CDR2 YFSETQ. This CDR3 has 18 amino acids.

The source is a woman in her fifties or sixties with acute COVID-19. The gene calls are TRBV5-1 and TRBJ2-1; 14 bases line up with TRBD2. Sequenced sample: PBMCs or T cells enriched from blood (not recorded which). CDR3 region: CASSLGTSGGWSYNEQFF. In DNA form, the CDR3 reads TGCGCCAGCAGCTTGGGGACTAGCGGGGGGTGGTCCTACAATGAGCAGTTCTTC.